These T cell receptor beta chains were read from a single sample in a study of T-cell reconstitution after alpha-beta-depleted transplantation in children. MiXCR, run by TCRdb on the PCR reads, gives a single entry per CDR3 protein. The data show approximately 190,000 distinct CDR3 sequences, roughly 6% seen once. The specimen comprised PBMCs, sampled before TCRalphabeta/CD19-depleted stem cell transplant. The receptors stem from a girl under three years old with combined immunodeficiency, due to receive a stem cell transplant. Both conserved end residues are part of each CDR3. D genes are given only for firm matches. Some rows have no size entry. The others give once, few or many, or a class for an expanded clone.

d_call clone_size j_call v_call cdr3_aa cdr3_nt
. many TRBJ2-3 TRBV4-3 CASSHQFGAVSTDTQYF TGCGCCAGCAGCCACCAGTTCGGGGCAGTTAGCACAGATACGCAGTATTTT
TRBD2 many TRBJ2-1 TRBV18 CASSPTSGMSSYNEQFF TGTGCCAGCTCACCCACTAGCGGGATGAGCTCCTACAATGAGCAGTTCTTC
. many TRBJ2-1 TRBV20-1 CSARPVKEIEQFF TGCAGTGCTAGACCCGTGAAGGAGATTGAGCAGTTCTTC
. many TRBJ2-7 TRBV28 CASSLGGEWLYEQYF TGTGCCAGCAGCCTTGGTGGGGAGTGGCTTTACGAGCAGTACTTC
TRBD2 . TRBJ2-5 TRBV7-9 CASSLLSGGQETQYF TGTGCCAGCAGCTTACTATCGGGGGGGCAGGAGACCCAGTACTTC
TRBD2 . TRBJ2-7 TRBV28 CASSFAGAYEQYF TGTGCCAGCAGTTTTGCGGGAGCCTACGAGCAGTACTTC
. few TRBJ2-1 TRBV20-1 CSATPWDIGSYNEQFF TGCAGTGCTACCCCCTGGGACATTGGTTCCTACAATGAGCAGTTCTTC
. many TRBJ2-7 TRBV29-1 CSVVGVGFSYEQYF TGCAGCGTTGTCGGTGTTGGCTTCTCCTACGAGCAGTACTTC
. many TRBJ2-5 TRBV20-1 CSAHSGGLETQYF TGCAGTGCTCACTCTGGGGGGCTGGAGACCCAGTACTTC
. many TRBJ2-5 TRBV18 CASSWPSETQYF TGTGCCAGCTCATGGCCGAGCGAGACCCAGTACTTC
. many TRBJ2-2 TRBV5-5 CASSLPGTGELFF TGTGCCAGCAGCCTCCCGGGGACCGGGGAGCTGTTTTTT
TRBD1 many TRBJ1-2 TRBV7-8 CASSLASPGGHGYTF TGTGCCAGCAGCTTAGCGAGTCCAGGGGGACATGGCTACACCTTC
. many TRBJ2-7 TRBV20-1 CSAIEFEQYF TGCAGTGCTATTGAGTTCGAGCAGTACTTC
TRBD1 many TRBJ2-2 TRBV6-5 CASSRQGNTGELFF TGTGCCAGCAGCCGACAGGGGAACACCGGGGAGCTGTTTTTT
TRBD1 . TRBJ2-7 TRBV18 CASSARQGAREQYF TGTGCCAGCTCAGCCAGACAGGGGGCGCGTGAGCAGTACTTC
. many TRBJ2-7 TRBV20-1 CSARDLGALLSYEQYF TGCAGTGCTAGAGATCTGGGGGCTCTCTTATCCTACGAGCAGTACTTC
TRBD1 many TRBJ2-1 TRBV27 CASSLQGAYNEQFF TGTGCCAGCAGTTTACAGGGGGCGTACAATGAGCAGTTCTTC
. many TRBJ2-5 TRBV2 CATVTTEETQYF TGTGCCACCGTAACGACGGAAGAGACCCAGTACTTC
TRBD1 few TRBJ2-7 TRBV4-1 CASSWDSGGYEQYF TGCGCCAGCAGTTGGGACAGTGGGGGCTACGAGCAGTACTTC
. . TRBJ2-6 TRBV12-3/TRBV12-4 CAICPYGFPSSGANVLTF TGTGCCATCTGTCCGTACGGGTTTCCCTCCTCTGGGGCCAACGTCCTGACTTTC
. . TRBJ2-7 TRBV18 CASSGTGPVLYEQYF TGTGCCAGCTCGGGTACAGGTCCGGTCCTCTACGAGCAGTACTTC
TRBD1 many TRBJ1-2 TRBV7-3 CASKETGGSYGYTF TGTGCCAGCAAGGAGACAGGGGGTAGCTATGGCTACACCTTC
. few TRBJ2-3 TRBV9 CASSVGVFAGTQYF TGTGCCAGCAGCGTAGGCGTTTTCGCTGGTACGCAGTATTTT
. many TRBJ2-7 TRBV29-1 CSVELGYEQYF TGCAGCGTTGAACTAGGCTACGAGCAGTACTTC
. many TRBJ1-1 TRBV7-2 CASSVNTEAFF TGTGCCAGCAGCGTGAACACTGAAGCTTTCTTT
. few TRBJ1-1 TRBV4-2 CASSQLMEPQGAFF TGTGCCAGCAGCCAGCTAATGGAGCCCCAGGGGGCTTTCTTT
. many TRBJ1-2 TRBV9 CASSVGWGYTF TGTGCCAGCAGCGTAGGCTGGGGCTACACCTTC
. many TRBJ2-7 TRBV4-1 CASSQGAVTYEQYF TGCGCCAGCAGCCAAGGTGCAGTGACCTACGAGCAGTACTTC
. many TRBJ2-3 TRBV21-1 CASSHRDREWVGTDTQYF TGTGCCAGCAGCCACCGGGACAGGGAGTGGGTTGGCACAGATACGCAGTATTTT
. many TRBJ2-1 TRBV5-4 CASSFLGSLMDEQFF TGTGCCAGCAGCTTTCTAGGCAGTCTGATGGATGAGCAGTTCTTC
. few TRBJ2-4 TRBV27 CASSPTAGVRVAKNIQYF TGTGCCAGCTCGCCCACGGCAGGCGTACGTGTTGCCAAAAACATTCAGTACTTC
TRBD1 . TRBJ2-3 TRBV27 CASSTGTASTDTQYF TGTGCCAGCAGTACTGGGACAGCTAGCACAGATACGCAGTATTTT
TRBD1 many TRBJ1-2 TRBV5-6 CASSPRGQGHYGYTF TGTGCCAGCAGCCCCCGGGGACAGGGCCACTATGGCTACACCTTC